The text below deals with one TCR beta chain. This specimen comes from a study of T cells in Graves' hyperthyroidism and ophthalmopathy. Study background: At initial diagnosis, before any treatment had begun, peripheral blood was obtained.

With 0 bases removed from V and 5 bases from J, the gap between germline ends came to 13 bases. Germline lookup yields CDR1 MNHGY and CDR2 SAAAGT. The CDR3 is 15 residues long. RNA transcripts provided the source from which TCR beta CDR3 regions were amplified. TCR CDR3 underwent first-round RT-PCR with the HTBI primer set. TCRdb reprocessed the multiplex PCR reads via MiXCR and lists one record per CDR3 protein. The repertoire has about 740,000 distinct CDR3 sequences, less than 15% of them found once; the top ten carry roughly 10%. The source is a woman aged 18-35 years with Graves' hyperthyroidism. Sequencing was performed on blood. V and J are TRBV6-8 and TRBJ1-1, with no clear D. As DNA, the CDR3 is TGTGCCAGCAGTTACTCGGGGTCCCGTAGGACTGAAGCTTTCTTT. Protein: CASSYSGSRRTEAFF.